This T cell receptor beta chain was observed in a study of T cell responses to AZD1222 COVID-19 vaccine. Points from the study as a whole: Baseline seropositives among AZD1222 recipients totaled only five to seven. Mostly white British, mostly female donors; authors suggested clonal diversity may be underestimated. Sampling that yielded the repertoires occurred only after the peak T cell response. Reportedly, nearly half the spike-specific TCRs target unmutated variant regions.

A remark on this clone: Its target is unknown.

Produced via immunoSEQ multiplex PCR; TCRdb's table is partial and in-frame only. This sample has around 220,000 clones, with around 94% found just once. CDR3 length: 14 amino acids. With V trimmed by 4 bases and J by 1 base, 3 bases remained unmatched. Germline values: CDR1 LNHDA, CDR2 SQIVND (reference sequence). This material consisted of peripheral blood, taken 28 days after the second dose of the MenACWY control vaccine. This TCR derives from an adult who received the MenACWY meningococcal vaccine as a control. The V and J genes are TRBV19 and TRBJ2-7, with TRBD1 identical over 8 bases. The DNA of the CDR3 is TGTGCCAGTAGTAGGGACAGGATGTCCTACGAGCAGTACTTC. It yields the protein CASSRDRMSYEQYF.